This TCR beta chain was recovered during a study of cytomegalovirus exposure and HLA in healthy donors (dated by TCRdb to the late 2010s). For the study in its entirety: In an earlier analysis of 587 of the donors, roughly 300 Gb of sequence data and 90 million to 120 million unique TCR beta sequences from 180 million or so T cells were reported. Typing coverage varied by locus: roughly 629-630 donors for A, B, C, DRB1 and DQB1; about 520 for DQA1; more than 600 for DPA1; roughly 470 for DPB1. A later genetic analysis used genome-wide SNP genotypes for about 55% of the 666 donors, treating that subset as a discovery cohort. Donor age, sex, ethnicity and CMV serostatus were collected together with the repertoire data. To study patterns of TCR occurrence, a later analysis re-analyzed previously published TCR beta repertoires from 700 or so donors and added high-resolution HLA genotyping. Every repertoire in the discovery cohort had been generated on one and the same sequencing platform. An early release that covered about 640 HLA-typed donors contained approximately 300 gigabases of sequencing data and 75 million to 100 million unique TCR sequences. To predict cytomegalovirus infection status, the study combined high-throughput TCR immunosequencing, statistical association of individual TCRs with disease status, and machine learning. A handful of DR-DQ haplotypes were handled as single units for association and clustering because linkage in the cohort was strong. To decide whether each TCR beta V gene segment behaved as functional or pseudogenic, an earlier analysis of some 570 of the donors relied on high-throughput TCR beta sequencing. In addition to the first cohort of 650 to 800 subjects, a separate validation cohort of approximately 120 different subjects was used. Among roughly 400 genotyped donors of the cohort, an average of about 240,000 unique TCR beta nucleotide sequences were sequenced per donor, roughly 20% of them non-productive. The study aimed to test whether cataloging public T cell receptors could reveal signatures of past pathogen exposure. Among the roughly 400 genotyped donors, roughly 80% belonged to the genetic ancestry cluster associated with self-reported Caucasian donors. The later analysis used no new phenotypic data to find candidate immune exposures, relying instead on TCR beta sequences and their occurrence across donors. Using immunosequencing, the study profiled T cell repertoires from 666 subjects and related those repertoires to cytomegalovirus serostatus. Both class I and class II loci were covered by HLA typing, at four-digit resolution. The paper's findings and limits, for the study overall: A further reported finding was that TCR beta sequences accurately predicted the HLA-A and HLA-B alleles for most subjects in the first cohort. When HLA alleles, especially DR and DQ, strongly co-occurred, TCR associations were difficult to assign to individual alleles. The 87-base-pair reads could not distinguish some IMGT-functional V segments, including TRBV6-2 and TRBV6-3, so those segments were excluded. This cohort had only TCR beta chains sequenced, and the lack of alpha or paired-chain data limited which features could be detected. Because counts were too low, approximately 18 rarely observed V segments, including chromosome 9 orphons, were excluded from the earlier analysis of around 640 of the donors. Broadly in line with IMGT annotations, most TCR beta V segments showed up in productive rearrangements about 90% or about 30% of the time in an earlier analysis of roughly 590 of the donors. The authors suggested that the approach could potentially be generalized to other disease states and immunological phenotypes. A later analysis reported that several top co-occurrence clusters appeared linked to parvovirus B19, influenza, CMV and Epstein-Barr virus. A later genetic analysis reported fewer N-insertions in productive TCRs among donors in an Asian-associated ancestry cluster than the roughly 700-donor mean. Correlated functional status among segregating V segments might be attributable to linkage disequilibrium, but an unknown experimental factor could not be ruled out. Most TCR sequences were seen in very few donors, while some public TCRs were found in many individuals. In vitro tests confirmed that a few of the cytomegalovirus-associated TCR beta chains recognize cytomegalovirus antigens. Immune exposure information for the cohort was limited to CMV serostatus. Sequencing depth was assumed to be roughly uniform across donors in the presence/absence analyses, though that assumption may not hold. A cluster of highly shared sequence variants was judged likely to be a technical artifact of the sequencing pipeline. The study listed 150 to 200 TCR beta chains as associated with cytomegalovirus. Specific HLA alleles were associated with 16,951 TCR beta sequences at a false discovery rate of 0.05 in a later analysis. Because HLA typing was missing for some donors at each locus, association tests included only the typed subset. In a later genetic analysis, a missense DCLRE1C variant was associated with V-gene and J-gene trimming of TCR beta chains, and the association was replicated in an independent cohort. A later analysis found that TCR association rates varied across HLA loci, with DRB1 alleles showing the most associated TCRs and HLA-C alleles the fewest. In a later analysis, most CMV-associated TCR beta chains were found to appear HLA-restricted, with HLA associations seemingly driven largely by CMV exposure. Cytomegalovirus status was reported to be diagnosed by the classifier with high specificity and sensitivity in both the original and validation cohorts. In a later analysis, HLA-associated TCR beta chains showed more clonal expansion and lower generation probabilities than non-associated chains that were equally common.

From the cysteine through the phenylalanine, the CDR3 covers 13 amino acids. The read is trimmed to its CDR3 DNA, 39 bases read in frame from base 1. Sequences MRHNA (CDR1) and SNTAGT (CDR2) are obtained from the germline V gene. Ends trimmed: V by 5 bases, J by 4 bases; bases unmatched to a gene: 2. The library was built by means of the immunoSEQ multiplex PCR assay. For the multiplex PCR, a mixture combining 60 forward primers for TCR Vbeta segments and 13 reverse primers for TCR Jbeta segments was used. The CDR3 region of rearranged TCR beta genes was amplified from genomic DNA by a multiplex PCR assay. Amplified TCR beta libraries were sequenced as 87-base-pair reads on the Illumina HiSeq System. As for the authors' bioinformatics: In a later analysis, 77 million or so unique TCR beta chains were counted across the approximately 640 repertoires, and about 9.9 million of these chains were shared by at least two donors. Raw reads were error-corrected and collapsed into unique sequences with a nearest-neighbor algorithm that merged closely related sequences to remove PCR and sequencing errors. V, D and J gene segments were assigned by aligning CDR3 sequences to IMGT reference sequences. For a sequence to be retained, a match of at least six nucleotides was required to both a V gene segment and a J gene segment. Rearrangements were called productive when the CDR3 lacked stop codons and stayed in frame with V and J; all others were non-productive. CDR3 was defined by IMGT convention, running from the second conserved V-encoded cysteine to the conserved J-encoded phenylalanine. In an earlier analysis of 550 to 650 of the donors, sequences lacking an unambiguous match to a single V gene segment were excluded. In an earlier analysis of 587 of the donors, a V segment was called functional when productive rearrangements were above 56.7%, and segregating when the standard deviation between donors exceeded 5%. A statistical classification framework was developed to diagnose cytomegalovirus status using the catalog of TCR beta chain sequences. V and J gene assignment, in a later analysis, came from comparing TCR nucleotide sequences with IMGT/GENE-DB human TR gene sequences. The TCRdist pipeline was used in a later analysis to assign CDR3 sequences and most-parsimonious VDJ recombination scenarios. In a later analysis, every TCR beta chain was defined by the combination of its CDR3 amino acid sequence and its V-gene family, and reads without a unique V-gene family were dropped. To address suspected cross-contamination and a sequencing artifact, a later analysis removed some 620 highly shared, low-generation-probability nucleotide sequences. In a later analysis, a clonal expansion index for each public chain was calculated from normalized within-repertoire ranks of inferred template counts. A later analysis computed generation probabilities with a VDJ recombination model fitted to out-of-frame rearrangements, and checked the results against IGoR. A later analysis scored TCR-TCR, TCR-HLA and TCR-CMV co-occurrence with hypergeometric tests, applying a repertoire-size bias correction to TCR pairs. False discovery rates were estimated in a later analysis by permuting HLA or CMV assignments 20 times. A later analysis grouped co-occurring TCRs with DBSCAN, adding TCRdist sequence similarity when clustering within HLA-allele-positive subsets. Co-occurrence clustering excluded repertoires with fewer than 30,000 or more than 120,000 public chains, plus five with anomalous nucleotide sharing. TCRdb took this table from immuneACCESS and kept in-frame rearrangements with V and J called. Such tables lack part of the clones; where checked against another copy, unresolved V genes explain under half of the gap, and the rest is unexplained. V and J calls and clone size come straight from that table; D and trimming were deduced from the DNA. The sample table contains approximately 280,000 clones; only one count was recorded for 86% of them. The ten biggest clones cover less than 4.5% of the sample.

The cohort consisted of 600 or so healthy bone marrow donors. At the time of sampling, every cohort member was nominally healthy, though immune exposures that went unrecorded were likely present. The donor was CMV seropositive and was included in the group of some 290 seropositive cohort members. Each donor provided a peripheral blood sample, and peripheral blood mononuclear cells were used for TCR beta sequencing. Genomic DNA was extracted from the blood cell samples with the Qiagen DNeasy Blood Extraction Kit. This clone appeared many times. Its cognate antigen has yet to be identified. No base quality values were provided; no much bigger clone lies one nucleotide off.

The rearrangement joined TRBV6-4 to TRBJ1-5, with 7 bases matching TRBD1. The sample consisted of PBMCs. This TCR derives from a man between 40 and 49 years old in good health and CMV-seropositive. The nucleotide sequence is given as TGTGCCAGCAGTACAGGGGAAAATCAGCCCCAGCATTTT. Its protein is CASSTGENQPQHF.